This TCR beta chain was recorded in a study of OX40 agonist ivuxolimab in advanced cancers. Here immunoSEQ multiplex PCR was the method, and the copy in TCRdb shows in-frame clones only, minus some. The sample shows 65,000 to 80,000 clones, around nine tenths of them seen only once. The germline gives CDR1 SGHNT, CDR2 YYREEE (reference sequence). V lost 2 bases, J lost 9 bases, and 16 bases lay in between. This CDR3 is 14 amino acids long. The chain is built from TRBV5-4 and TRBJ2-3; TRBD1 is a possible D gene (6 bases). Sequenced material: CD4+ or CD8+ T cells sorted from blood, taken in a trial of the OX40 agonist ivuxolimab. This clonotype originated in an adult with an advanced solid tumor such as melanoma, head and neck, liver or kidney cancer. The CDR3 nucleotides read TGTGCCAGCAGCTTAAACCAGGGACAAGGCACGCAGTATTTT. Translation: CASSLNQGQGTQYF.